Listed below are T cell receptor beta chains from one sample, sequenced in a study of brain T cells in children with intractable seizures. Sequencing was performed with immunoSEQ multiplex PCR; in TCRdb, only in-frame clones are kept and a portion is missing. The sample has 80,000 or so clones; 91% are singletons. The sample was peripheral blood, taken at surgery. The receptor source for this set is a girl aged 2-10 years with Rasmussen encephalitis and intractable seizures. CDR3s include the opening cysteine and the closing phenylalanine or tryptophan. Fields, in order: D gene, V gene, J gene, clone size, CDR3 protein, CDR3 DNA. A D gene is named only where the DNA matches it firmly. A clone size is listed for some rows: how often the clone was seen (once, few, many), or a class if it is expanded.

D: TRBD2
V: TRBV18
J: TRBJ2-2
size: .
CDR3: CATVAGINTGELFF
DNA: TGTGCCACCGTAGCGGGAATCAACACCGGGGAGCTGTTTTTT

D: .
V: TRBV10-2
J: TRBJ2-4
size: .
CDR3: CASSFSYRGGIQYF
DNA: TGCGCCAGCAGTTTTTCCTACAGAGGTGGCATTCAGTACTTC

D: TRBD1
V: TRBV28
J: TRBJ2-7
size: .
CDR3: CASSFVQGAEQYF
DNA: TGTGCCAGCAGTTTTGTACAGGGGGCCGAGCAGTACTTC

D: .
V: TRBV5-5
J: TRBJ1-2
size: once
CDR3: CASSLSGNYGYTF
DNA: TGTGCCAGCAGCTTGTCAGGGAACTATGGCTACACCTTC

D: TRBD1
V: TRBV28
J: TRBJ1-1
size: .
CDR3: CASSPWTGMNTEAFF
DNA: TGTGCCAGCAGTCCCTGGACAGGAATGAACACTGAAGCTTTCTTT

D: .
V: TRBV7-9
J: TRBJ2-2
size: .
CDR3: CASRPWTGDTGELFF
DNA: TGTGCCAGCAGGCCTTGGACGGGAGACACCGGGGAGCTGTTTTTT

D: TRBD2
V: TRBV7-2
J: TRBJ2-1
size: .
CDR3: CASSFYSGSGNEQFF
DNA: TGTGCCAGCAGCTTCTATAGCGGGAGTGGCAATGAGCAGTTCTTC

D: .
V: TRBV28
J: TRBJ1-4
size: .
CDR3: CASSLEPGLDEKLFF
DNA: TGTGCCAGCAGTTTAGAGCCAGGGTTGGATGAAAAACTGTTTTTT

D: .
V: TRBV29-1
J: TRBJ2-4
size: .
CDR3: CSAGTAKNIQYF
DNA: TGCAGCGCTGGGACAGCCAAAAACATTCAGTACTTC

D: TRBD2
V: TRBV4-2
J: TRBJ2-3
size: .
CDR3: CASSQEAGTSGTDTQYF
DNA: TGTGCCAGCAGCCAAGAAGCCGGGACTAGCGGCACAGATACGCAGTATTTT

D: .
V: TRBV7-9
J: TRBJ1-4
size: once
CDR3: CASSLVAATNEKLFF
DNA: TGTGCCAGCAGCTTAGTCGCGGCAACTAATGAAAAACTGTTTTTT

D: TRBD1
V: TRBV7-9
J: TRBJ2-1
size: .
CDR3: CASSTSRTGGSEQFF
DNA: TGTGCCAGCAGCACCTCAAGGACAGGGGGTAGTGAGCAGTTCTTC

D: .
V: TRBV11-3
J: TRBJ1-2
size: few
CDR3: CASSRERLDGYTF
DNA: TGTGCCAGCAGCAGGGAGCGACTTGATGGCTACACCTTC

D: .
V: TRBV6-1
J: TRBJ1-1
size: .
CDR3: CASSEWQNTEAFF
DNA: TGTGCCAGCAGTGAATGGCAGAACACTGAAGCTTTCTTT

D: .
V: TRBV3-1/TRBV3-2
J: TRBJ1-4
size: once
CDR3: CASSQSPTSLREKLFF
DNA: TGTGCCAGCAGCCAGTCCCCCACTAGTCTCCGGGAAAAACTGTTTTTT

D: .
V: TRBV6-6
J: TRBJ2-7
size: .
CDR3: CASSYSKSAYSYEQYF
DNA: TGTGCCAGCAGTTACTCGAAATCGGCCTACTCCTACGAGCAGTACTTC

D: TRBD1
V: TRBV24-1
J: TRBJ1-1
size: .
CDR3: CATSSGGAEAFF
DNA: TGTGCCACCAGTTCAGGGGGCGCTGAAGCTTTCTTT

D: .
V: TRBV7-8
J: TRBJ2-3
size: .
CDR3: CASSLSTDTQYF
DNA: TGTGCCAGCAGCCTTAGCACAGATACGCAGTATTTT

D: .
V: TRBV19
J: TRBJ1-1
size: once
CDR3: CASSRGLGTEAFF
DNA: TGTGCCAGTAGTAGGGGGCTGGGCACTGAAGCTTTCTTT

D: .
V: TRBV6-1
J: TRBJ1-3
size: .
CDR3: CASSEAQGIGTIYF
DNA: TGTGCCAGCAGTGAAGCGCAGGGGATTGGGACCATATATTTT

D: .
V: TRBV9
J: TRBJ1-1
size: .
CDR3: CASSVKVEDEAFF
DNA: TGTGCCAGCAGCGTAAAAGTGGAGGATGAAGCTTTCTTT

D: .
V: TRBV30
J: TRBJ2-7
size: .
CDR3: CASSRGGKYEQYF
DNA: TGTGCCTCGAGCAGGGGGGGCAAGTACGAGCAGTACTTC

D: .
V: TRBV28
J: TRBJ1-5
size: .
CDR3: CASSLLGYQPQHF
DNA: TGTGCCAGCAGTTTATTGGGGTATCAGCCCCAGCATTTT

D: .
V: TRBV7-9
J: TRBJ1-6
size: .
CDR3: CASSIPGTDNSPLHF
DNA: TGTGCCAGCAGCATCCCCGGGACCGACAATTCACCCCTCCACTTT

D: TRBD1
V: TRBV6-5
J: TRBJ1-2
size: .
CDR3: CASSSTGGINYGYTF
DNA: TGTGCCAGCAGTTCGACAGGGGGGATCAACTATGGCTACACCTTC

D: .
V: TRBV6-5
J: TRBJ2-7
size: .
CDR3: CASSPQPSSYEQYF
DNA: TGTGCCAGCAGCCCACAGCCTAGCTCCTACGAGCAGTACTTC

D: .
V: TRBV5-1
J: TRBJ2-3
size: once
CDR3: CASSPRSIDTQYF
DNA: TGCGCCAGCAGCCCTCGTAGTATTGATACGCAGTATTTT

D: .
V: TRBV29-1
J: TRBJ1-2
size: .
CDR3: CSVWALDYGYTF
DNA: TGCAGCGTTTGGGCTCTAGACTATGGCTACACCTTC

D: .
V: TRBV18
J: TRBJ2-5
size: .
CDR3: CASSPPGLRETQYF
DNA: TGTGCCAGCTCACCCCCGGGACTCAGGGAGACCCAGTACTTC

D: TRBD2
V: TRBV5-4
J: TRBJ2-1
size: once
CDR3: CASSLASGSIVEQFF
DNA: TGTGCCAGCAGCTTGGCTAGCGGGAGCATTGTTGAGCAGTTCTTC

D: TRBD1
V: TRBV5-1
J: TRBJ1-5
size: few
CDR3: CASSAGQGSGQPQHF
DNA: TGCGCCAGCAGCGCGGGACAGGGGTCCGGTCAGCCCCAGCATTTT

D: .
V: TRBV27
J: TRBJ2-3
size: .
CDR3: CASSRTGTASTDTQYF
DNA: TGTGCCAGCAGTAGGACCGGGACGGCTAGCACAGATACGCAGTATTTT

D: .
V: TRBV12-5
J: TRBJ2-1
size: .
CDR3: CASGSTYDEQFF
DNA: TGTGCTAGTGGTTCAACTTACGACGAGCAGTTCTTC

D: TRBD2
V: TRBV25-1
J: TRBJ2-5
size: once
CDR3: CASSEYIGLAGQETQYF
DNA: TGTGCCAGCAGTGAATATATCGGACTAGCGGGACAAGAGACCCAGTACTTC

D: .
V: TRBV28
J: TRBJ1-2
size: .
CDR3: CASSLSSTHTF
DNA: TGTGCCAGCAGTTTATCGAGCACCCACACCTTC

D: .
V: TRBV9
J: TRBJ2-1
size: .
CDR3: CASSVFPYGSSSSYNEQFF
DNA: TGTGCCAGCAGCGTATTTCCCTACGGCTCCTCAAGCTCCTACAATGAGCAGTTCTTC

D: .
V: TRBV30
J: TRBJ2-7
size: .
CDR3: CAWRRDYEQYF
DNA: TGTGCCTGGAGAAGGGACTACGAGCAGTACTTC

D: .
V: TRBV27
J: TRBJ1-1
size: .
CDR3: CASRVLVNTEAFF
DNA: TGTGCCAGCAGAGTACTAGTGAACACTGAAGCTTTCTTT

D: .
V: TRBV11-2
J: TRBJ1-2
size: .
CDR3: CASSLDGSGALYGYTF
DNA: TGTGCCAGCAGCTTAGATGGCTCCGGGGCCCTCTATGGCTACACCTTC